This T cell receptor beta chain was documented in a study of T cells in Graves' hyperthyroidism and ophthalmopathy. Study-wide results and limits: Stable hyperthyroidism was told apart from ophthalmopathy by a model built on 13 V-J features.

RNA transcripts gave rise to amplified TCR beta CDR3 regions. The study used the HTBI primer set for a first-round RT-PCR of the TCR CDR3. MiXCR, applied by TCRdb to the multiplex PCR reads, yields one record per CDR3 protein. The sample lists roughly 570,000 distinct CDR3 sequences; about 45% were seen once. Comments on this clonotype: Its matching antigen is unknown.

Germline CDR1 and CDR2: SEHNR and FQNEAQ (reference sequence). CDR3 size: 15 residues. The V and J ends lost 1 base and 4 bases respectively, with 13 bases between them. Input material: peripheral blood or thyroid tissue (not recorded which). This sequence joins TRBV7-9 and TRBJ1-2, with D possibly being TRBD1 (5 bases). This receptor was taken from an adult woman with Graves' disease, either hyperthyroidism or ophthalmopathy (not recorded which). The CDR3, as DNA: TGTGCCAGCAGCTTAGACCGGGGGTTCGTCTATGGCTACACCTTC. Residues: CASSLDRGFVYGYTF.